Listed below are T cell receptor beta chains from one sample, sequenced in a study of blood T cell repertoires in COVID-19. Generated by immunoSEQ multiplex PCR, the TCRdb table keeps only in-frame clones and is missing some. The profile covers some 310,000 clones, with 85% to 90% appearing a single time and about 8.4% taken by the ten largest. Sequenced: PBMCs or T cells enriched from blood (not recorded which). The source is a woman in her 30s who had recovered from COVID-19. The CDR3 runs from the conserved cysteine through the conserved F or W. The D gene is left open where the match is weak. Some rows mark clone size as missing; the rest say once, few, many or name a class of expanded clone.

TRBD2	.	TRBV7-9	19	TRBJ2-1	TGTGCCAGCAGCTTAGCTTCCCTAGCGGGAACTCCCACCTACAATGAGCAGTTCTTC	CASSLASLAGTPTYNEQFF
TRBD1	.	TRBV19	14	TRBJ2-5	TGTGCCAGTAGCCCAACAGGGGGGCGAGAGACCCAGTACTTC	CASSPTGGRETQYF
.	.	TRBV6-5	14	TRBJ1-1	TGTGCCAGGACCCCAGAGTCCCGGGAAACTGAAGCTTTCTTT	CARTPESRETEAFF
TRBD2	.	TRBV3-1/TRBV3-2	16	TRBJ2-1	TGTGCCAGCAGCCGCGAACTAGCGGGAGGTAGGAATGAGCAGTTCTTC	CASSRELAGGRNEQFF
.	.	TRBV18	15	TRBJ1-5	TGTGCCAGCTCAACGATGGACAGTAGCAATCAGCCCCAGCATTTT	CASSTMDSSNQPQHF
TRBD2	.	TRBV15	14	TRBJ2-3	TGTGCCACCAGCAGGCGACTAGCGTCAGATACGCAGTATTTT	CATSRRLASDTQYF
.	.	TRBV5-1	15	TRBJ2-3	TGCGCCAGCAGCTTGTTGCAGGGGCGGACAGATACGCAGTATTTT	CASSLLQGRTDTQYF
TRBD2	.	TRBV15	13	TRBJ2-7	TGTGCCACCAAAGAGCGGGAGGCCCACGAGCAGTACTTC	CATKEREAHEQYF
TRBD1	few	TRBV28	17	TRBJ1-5	TGTGCCAGCAGTACCAACCGCGGGACAGGCGCAAATCAGCCCCAGCATTTT	CASSTNRGTGANQPQHF
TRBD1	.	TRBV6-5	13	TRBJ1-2	TGTGCCACTAGACCAGGGGGCTTGGGAGGCTACACCTTC	CATRPGGLGGYTF
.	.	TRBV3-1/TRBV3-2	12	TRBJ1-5	TGTGCCAGCAGCCTACAGGATCAGCCCCAGCATTTT	CASSLQDQPQHF
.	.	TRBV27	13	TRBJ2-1	.	CASSSSTPTVQFF
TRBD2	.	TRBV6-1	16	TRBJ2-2	TGTGCCAGCAGTGGGATTAGCGGGTCGAACACCGGGGAGCTGTTTTTT	CASSGISGSNTGELFF
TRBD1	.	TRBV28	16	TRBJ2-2	TGTGCCAGCAGTTTATTTGGGACAGGGGGGGCCGGGGAGCTGTTTTTT	CASSLFGTGGAGELFF
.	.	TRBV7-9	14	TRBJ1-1	TGTGCCAGCAGCTTGACAGCGCAGAACACTGAAGCTTTCTTT	CASSLTAQNTEAFF
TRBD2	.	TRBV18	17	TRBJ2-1	TGTGCCAGCTCACCTTCAGCGGGAGGATTCCTGTACAATGAGCAGTTCTTC	CASSPSAGGFLYNEQFF
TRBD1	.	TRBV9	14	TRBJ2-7	TGTGCCAGCAGCGTAGCAGGGGGCGACGACGAGCAGTACTTC	CASSVAGGDDEQYF
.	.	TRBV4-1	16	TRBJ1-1	TGCGCCAGCAGCCAAGTCGGGGGGGGTCTGGGCGCTGAAGCTTTCTTT	CASSQVGGGLGAEAFF
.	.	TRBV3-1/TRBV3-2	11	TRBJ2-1	TGTGCCAGCAGCCAAGGTGTAGAGCAGTTCTTC	CASSQGVEQFF
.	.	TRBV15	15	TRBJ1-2	TGTGCCACCAGCAGAGATCCCAACGGTGTACATGGCTACACCTTC	CATSRDPNGVHGYTF
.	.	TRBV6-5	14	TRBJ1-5	TGTGCCAGCAGTTACGAGGCTCCCAATCAGCCCCAGCATTTT	CASSYEAPNQPQHF
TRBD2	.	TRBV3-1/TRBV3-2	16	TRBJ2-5	TGTGCCAGCAGCCAAGGAACGAGGGAGGGCCGAGAGACCCAGTACTTC	CASSQGTREGRETQYF
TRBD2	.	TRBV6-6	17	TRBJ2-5	TGTGCCAGCAGTCCTGCCGGTTTCCCCAGCGGGAAAGAGACCCAGTACTTC	CASSPAGFPSGKETQYF
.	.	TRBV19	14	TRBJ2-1	TGTGCCAGTAATCCCTCCCCGAGGGGGGGAGGGCAGTTCTTC	CASNPSPRGGGQFF
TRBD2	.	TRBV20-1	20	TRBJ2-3	TGCAGTGCTAGTTTTTTCCTCGGACTAGCGGGGGACGGGGGCACAGATACGCAGTATTTT	CSASFFLGLAGDGGTDTQYF
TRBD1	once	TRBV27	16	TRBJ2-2	TGTGCCAGCAGTTCCCCGGGACAGCCGAACACCGGGGAGCTGTTTTTT	CASSSPGQPNTGELFF
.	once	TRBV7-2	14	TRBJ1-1	TGTGCCAGCAGCTTAGGATTCCGAGGGACTGAAGCTTTCTTT	CASSLGFRGTEAFF